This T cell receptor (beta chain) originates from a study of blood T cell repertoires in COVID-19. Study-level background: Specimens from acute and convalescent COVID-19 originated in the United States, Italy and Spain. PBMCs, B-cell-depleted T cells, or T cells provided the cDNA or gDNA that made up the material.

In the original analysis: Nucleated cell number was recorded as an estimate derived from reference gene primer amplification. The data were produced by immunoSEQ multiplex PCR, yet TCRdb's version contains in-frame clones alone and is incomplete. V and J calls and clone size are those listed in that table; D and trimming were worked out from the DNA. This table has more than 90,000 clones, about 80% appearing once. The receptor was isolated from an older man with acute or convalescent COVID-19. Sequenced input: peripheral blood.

The CDR3 DNA sequence: TGCGCCAGCAGTGAGTCGAGCATCCGGAATGAGCAGTTCTTC. This gives the protein CASSESSIRNEQFF. The V gene is TRBV10-1, the J gene TRBJ2-1; D unclear. CDR3 size: 14 residues. Trimming stripped 0 bases from V and 7 bases from J, with 10 bases between. From germline, CDR1 is WNHNN and CDR2 SYGVQD (reference sequence).